One TCR beta chain is described in this entry. Its cognate antigen is unknown. The data derive from a study of CD8 T cells in Susac syndrome. Study conclusions and caveats: As the study acknowledged, the number of individuals who were part of its TCR sequencing and HLA analysis was relatively small.

Trimming at V came to 4 bases and at J to 6 bases, leaving 9 bases not matched to a gene. Per the germline V gene, CDR1 is SGHRS and CDR2 is YFSETQ. The CDR3 length is 15 residues. It was with random hexamers that about 0.45 to 1 ug RNA was reverse transcribed. Amplification of TCR beta CDR3 by immunoSEQ multiplex PCR spanned 54 Vbeta and 13 Jbeta. TCRdb re-analysed the immunoSEQ multiplex PCR reads in MiXCR, keeping a single row per CDR3 protein. The table includes hundreds of thousands of distinct CDR3 sequences, 80% to 90% detected once. The authors sequenced TCR beta from blood CD8+ and CD4+ T cells. The multiple sclerosis controls were treatment-naive patients with relapsing-remitting disease that was stable or active.

The rearrangement joins TRBV5-1 to TRBJ2-2; 7 bases map to TRBD1. The sample taken for sequencing was CD8+ T cells from PBMCs. The TCR originated in a human donor with multiple sclerosis. The CDR3 loop is CASSNDRDHSGELFF. CDR3 nucleotides: TGCGCCAGCAGCAACGACAGGGATCACTCCGGGGAGCTGTTTTTT.